This T cell receptor beta chain derives from a study of CD8 T cells in ankylosing spondylitis. Overall study results and limits: The clones that were linked to disease were reported to be significantly enriched in matched synovial fluid samples from ankylosing spondylitis patients. Blood of patients with ankylosing spondylitis appeared to be characterized by a TCR beta motif of several highly homologous variants.

This clonotype was found many times. Its target is unknown. In TCRdb, the 5' RACE reads were re-called with MiXCR into one record per CDR3 protein. The data show fewer than 750,000 distinct CDR3 sequences, roughly 19% seen once. Trimming removed 0 bases at V and 4 bases at J, with 7 bases between. From germline, CDR1 is LGHNA and CDR2 YSLEER. The CDR3 has 14 amino acids. This TCR was recovered from a male donor with ankylosing spondylitis. Sequencing was performed on blood, either unsorted or a sorted T cell fraction (not recorded which). The rearrangement joins TRBV4-3 to TRBJ2-1, with a possible D match to TRBD2 (5 bases). Here the CDR3 DNA reads TGCGCCAGCAGCCAAGAGAGGGAGTACAATGAGCAGTTCTTC. Amino acid sequence: CASSQEREYNEQFF.